The sequence of this TCR beta chain was determined in a study of Graves' ophthalmopathy and Graves' hyperthyroidism (dated by TCRdb to 2017 to 2018). About the full investigation: Peripheral blood was collected at initial diagnosis, before any treatment. An independent validation cohort comprised some 19 hyperthyroidism patients and about 16 patients who later progressed from hyperthyroidism to ophthalmopathy. To explore V-J signatures that separate ophthalmopathy from hyperthyroidism, a discovery set of more than 95 patients was enrolled, consisting of about 45 with ophthalmopathy and some 59 with stable hyperthyroidism. In six or seven hyperthyroidism patients, the T-cell repertoires found in thyroid tissue were compared with those found in blood. The study used signatures of the TCR beta repertoire to tell Graves' ophthalmopathy apart from Graves' hyperthyroidism and to predict which patients would progress to ophthalmopathy. For training and testing, the 110 or so patients in the discovery cohort were randomly divided in a 7:3 ratio. In total, 135 blood samples were TCR-sequenced: 40 to 45 ophthalmopathy, roughly 77 hyperthyroidism and approximately 17 hyperthyroidism-to-ophthalmopathy patients. Following sampling, methimazole starting at 30 mg daily was administered to hyperthyroidism patients, and high-dose intravenous methylprednisolone was administered to ophthalmopathy patients.

This clonotype has more than one count but fewer than ten. What antigen it recognizes has not been identified. No base quality values were provided; no much bigger clone lies one nucleotide off. The research as a whole found: Sample size was not statistically predetermined, and group allocation was not concealed from the investigators. The 13-signature model separated ophthalmopathy from stable hyperthyroidism with roughly 89% sensitivity and almost 84% specificity in cross-validation, and 80%/75% in the test set. Most expanded thyroid clonotypes with frequency above 0.001 were also detected in blood, suggesting blood repertoires may reflect the thyroid immune response. In validation, the model predicted ophthalmopathy progression with about 71% sensitivity and 72.22% specificity; roughly 12 predicted patients were CT-confirmed with GO in a median of approximately six months.

After removal of 4 bases from V and 7 bases from J, the junction retains 6 bases not matched to a gene. As encoded in the germline V gene, CDR1 is SNHLY while CDR2 is FYNNEI. The CDR3 starts with the cysteine, ends with the phenylalanine, and has 13 residues. Left in the record is the CDR3 DNA by itself, 39 bases read in frame from the first base. Stable hyperthyroidism was defined as no progression to ophthalmopathy within 18 months of follow-up. Hyperthyroidism patients were newly diagnosed, were aged 18 to 65 years, and had a disease duration under 2 months. Anyone with other autoimmune diseases, uncontrolled infections, pregnancy or lactation was excluded from the study. Diagnosis relied on clinical symptoms, serum thyroxine, TRAb, thyroid ultrasound and orbital computed tomography. PBMCs were isolated from about 9 ml of fresh peripheral blood by Ficoll-Paque density gradient centrifugation. Trizol reagent was used to extract the total RNA, and its quality was then checked on an Agilent 2100 Bioanalyzer.

For repertoire sequencing, the TCR beta CDR3 regions were amplified from RNA transcripts. The first round of RT-PCR was done with HTBI primers and the Qiagen OneStep RT-PCR kit, and was followed by a second round of multiplex PCR, then size selection and purification. Libraries were sequenced paired-end with 100 bp reads on an Illumina HiSeq2000. The authors' analysis ran thus. SOAPnuke was used to process the reads, removing any read that contained adapters or uncalled bases, had a mean Phred below 15, or lacked an exact match to the constant primer or identifier. COPE v1.2.5 was used to merge high-quality paired reads. Each unique nucleotide sequence was defined as a clonotype, and clonotypes were aligned to IMGT TRB V, D and J references with MiTCR v1.1. The analysis was limited to V-J combinations with a frequency above 0.0001, which together covered more than 99% of repertoires. For each V-J combination, a TCR clonal expansion and chaos score was defined as F50 clonal expansion divided by the chaos observed in the TCRdist matrix. Welch's t-statistics and random forest were used to reduce the features to 10 to 15 V-J combinations, which were then used as input to a naive Bayes classifier. Thyroid-blood repertoire similarity was quantified with the Morisita-Horn index. Starting from the raw public reads, TCRdb applied fastp trimming at Q25, assembled clones with MiXCR and retained in-frame beta chains. Every distinct CDR3 protein forms one entry, paired with its most common genes and DNA. The V and J calls were not made by the authors but by TCRdb's processing. This sample holds about 380,000 distinct CDR3 sequences; 15% were observed only once. The ten largest clones add up to 7% of the sample.

This receptor was identified in a woman aged 18 to 35 with stable Graves' hyperthyroidism. Donor details come from another sample of the same person, matched by shared clones. The material sequenced was peripheral blood. This chain is built from TRBV2 and TRBJ1-1, and 7 junction bases match TRBD1. The sequenced DNA: TGTGCCAGCAGTGTCGACCAGGGGGATGAAGCTTTCTTT. Translation gives CASSVDQGDEAFF.